This T cell receptor (beta chain) was identified in a study of cytomegalovirus exposure and HLA in healthy donors. The PCR contained 60 Vbeta and 13 Jbeta primers. Profiling relied on immunoSEQ multiplex PCR, and the TCRdb table lists in-frame clones only, not all of them. The profile shows 130,000 or so clones, roughly 73% of them singletons. Germline V gene sequence: CDR1 MNHNS, CDR2 SASEGT. The V and J ends lost 2 bases and 6 bases respectively, with 11 bases between them. The CDR3 is 14 residues long. The sample comprised PBMCs. The TCR originated in a female donor in good health and CMV-seronegative. The rearrangement links TRBV6-1 to TRBJ2-1; no clear D. This CDR3 reads CASSERPSVNEQFF. DNA for the CDR3: TGTGCCAGCAGTGAACGGCCTAGTGTCAATGAGCAGTTCTTC.